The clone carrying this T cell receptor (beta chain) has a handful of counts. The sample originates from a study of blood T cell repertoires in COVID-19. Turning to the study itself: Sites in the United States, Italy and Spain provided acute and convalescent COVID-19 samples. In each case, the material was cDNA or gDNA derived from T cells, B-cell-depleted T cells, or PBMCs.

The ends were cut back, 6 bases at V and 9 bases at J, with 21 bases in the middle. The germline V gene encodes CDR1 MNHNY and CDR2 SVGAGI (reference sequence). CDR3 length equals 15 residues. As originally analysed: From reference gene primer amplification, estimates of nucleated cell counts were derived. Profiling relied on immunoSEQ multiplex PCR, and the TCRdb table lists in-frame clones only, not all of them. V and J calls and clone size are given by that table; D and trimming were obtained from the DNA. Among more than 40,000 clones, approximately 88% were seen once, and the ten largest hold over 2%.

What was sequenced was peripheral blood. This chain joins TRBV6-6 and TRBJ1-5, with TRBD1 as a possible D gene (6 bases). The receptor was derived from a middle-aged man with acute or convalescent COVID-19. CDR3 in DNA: TGTGCCAGCAGCCCTACAGGGACCACGGGCGGGCCCCAGCATTTT. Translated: CASSPTGTTGGPQHF.